A single sample is the source of the 10 T cell receptor beta chains below, sequenced in a study of blood T cell repertoires in COVID-19. Generated by immunoSEQ multiplex PCR, the TCRdb table keeps only in-frame clones and is missing some. In the table there are some 120,000 clones, around four fifths of which are singletons. Sequencing used peripheral blood. The receptors come from a man aged 30 to 45 with acute or convalescent COVID-19.

V gene TRBV19 combines with J gene TRBJ2-7, with a possible D match to TRBD1 (5 bases). This CDR3 comprises 13 residues. Germline CDR1 LNHDA, CDR2 SQIVND (reference sequence). Deletions cut 1 base from V and 3 bases from J, with 7 bases between. CDR3 nucleotide sequence: TGTGCCAGTAGTATAGCACAGGACTACGAGCAGTACTTC. It is translated as CASSIAQDYEQYF. The full variable domain, with the rest looked up from reference TRBV19 and TRBJ2-7, is DGGITQSPKYLFRKEGQNVTLSCEQNLNHDAMYWYRQDPGQGLRLIYYSQIVNDFQKGDIAEGYSVSREKKESFPLTVTSAQKNPTAFYLCASSIAQDYEQYFGPGTRLTVT.

The chain uses TRBV11-2 and TRBJ1-1; 10 positions agree with TRBD1. CDR1 and CDR2 (germline): SGHAT, FQNNGV. The CDR3 contains 19 residues. The ends lost 4 bases at V and 0 bases at J; junction bases unmatched: 14. In DNA, the CDR3 is TGTGCCAGCAGCTCCGGGACAGGGGATAGAGAAGTGGTGAACACTGAAGCTTTCTTT. Translated: CASSSGTGDREVVNTEAFF.

The CDR3 bases are TGTGCCAGCAGCGTCGTCGGGGCCAACGTCCTGACTTTC. Translating it yields CASSVVGANVLTF. This chain links TRBV7-3 with TRBJ2-6, with D hard to call. The CDR3 length is 13 residues. Trimming removed 5 bases at V and 4 bases at J, with 6 bases between. CDR1 SGHTA and CDR2 FQGTGA come from the germline V gene.

The chain has TRBV4-2 and TRBJ1-1, with 9 bases aligning to TRBD1. Germline-derived CDR1 and CDR2 are LGHNA and YNFKEQ. The J segment lost 5 bases and the V segment lost 0 bases, leaving 7 bases of the junction unmatched. This CDR3 contains 16 residues. The CDR3 loop reads CASSQDEGTGITEAFF. CDR3 bases: TGTGCCAGCAGCCAAGATGAGGGGACAGGGATAACTGAAGCTTTCTTT.

V is TRBV24-1 and J is TRBJ2-5; no clear D gene. V lost 6 bases and J 5 bases, leaving 6 bases between the germline ends. The CDR3 has 11 amino acids. In germline, CDR1 is KGHDR, CDR2 SFDVKD. The CDR3 DNA reads as TGTGCCACCAGTCTCGGGGAGACCCAGTACTTC. Its translation is CATSLGETQYF.

This clone was seen more than once but under ten times. J is TRBJ1-5 and V is TRBV2; TRBD1 matches 7 bases. CDR1 is SNHLY, CDR2 FYNNEI, per germline. The CDR3 is made up of 17 amino acids. V shed 5 bases, J shed 0 bases, and the junction held 10 bases outside the gene matches. The CDR3 DNA sequence: TGTGCCAGCAGTACCGAAACAGGGGCCTATAGCAATCAGCCCCAGCATTTT. As protein: CASSTETGAYSNQPQHF.

V gene TRBV7-2 combines with J gene TRBJ1-3, with TRBD1 as a possible D gene (6 bases). The CDR3 is made up of 18 amino acids. Germline V gene data show CDR1 as SGHTA and CDR2 as FQGNSA. Trimming removed 4 bases from V and 0 bases from J, with 19 bases in between. The CDR3 DNA follows: TGTGCCAGCAGCTCCCCTTGGGGGGGGCTTCACTCTGGAAACACCATATATTTT. The encoded protein is CASSSPWGGLHSGNTIYF.

The genes are TRBV27 and TRBJ2-3, with D perhaps matching TRBD1 (5 bases). This CDR3 is 14 amino acids long. Trimming stripped 3 bases from V and 2 bases from J, with 9 bases between. The germline V gene has CDR1 MNHEY and CDR2 SMNVEV (reference sequence). The CDR3 coding sequence is TGTGCCAGCAGTTTCCGACAGCCCACAGATACGCAGTATTTT. Translation: CASSFRQPTDTQYF.

The V call is TRBV3-1 (or the pseudogene TRBV3-2), the J call TRBJ1-2; maybe TRBD1 (6 bases). The V end lost 0 bases, the J end lost 9 bases, and 23 bases lay between the germline ends. The CDR3 runs to 17 residues. Germline V lookup: CDR1 LGHDT, CDR2 YNNKEL (reference sequence). In DNA form, the CDR3 reads TGTGCCAGCAGCCAAGATTTTCGGAAACAGGGTCGGATGAGCTACACCTTC. Residues: CASSQDFRKQGRMSYTF.

The genes are TRBV19 and TRBJ2-1; 7 bases match TRBD2. J gave up 6 bases and V 6 bases, and 8 bases lay outside the gene matches. This CDR3 comprises 14 residues. Germline-derived CDR1 and CDR2 are LNHDA and SQIVND (reference sequence). CDR3 loop: CASRRGAGLNEQFF. Written as DNA, the CDR3 is TGTGCCAGTAGAAGAGGAGCGGGGCTCAATGAGCAGTTCTTC.